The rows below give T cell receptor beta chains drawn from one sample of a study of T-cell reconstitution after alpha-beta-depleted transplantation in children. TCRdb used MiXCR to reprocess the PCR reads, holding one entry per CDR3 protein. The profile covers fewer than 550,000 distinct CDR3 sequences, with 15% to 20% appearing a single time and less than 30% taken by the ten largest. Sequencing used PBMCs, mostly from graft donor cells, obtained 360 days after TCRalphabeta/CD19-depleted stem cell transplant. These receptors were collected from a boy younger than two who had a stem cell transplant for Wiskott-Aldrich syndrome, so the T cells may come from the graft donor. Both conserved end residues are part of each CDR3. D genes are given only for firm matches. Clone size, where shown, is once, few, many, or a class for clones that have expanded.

TGTGCCAGCAGCTTCCACGTGGAGACCCAGTACTTC	CASSFHVETQYF	-	-	TRBV12-3/TRBV12-4	TRBJ2-5
TGTGCCAGCAGCTTAGATAGAGTAGCTGCGAACACCGGGGAGCTGTTTTTT	CASSLDRVAANTGELFF	-	-	TRBV7-9	TRBJ2-2
TGCGCCAGCAGCCAAGAGGTGGGCACTTTAAGCTCCTACAATGAGCAGTTCTTC	CASSQEVGTLSSYNEQFF	-	-	TRBV4-1	TRBJ2-1
TGTGCCAGCTCACCACCGGGCCTAGCGGGCTTCTCCTACGAGCAGTACTTC	CASSPPGLAGFSYEQYF	TRBD2	-	TRBV18	TRBJ2-7
TGCAGCGCCCGTTCGGGGCCCTACGAGCAGTACTTC	CSARSGPYEQYF	-	few	TRBV29-1	TRBJ2-7
TGCAGCGTTGCCCGTCCCGTTCTGTCTACTGAAGCTTTCTTT	CSVARPVLSTEAFF	-	-	TRBV29-1	TRBJ1-1
TGTGCCACCCGGGACCGCACAGATACGCAGTATTTT	CATRDRTDTQYF	-	-	TRBV24-1	TRBJ2-3
TGTGCCAGTGATTCCGGGACTCGAAACACCATATATTTT	CASDSGTRNTIYF	-	-	TRBV19	TRBJ1-3
TGTGCCAGCTCACCGTCTCGGGAGGCGAACTATGGCTACACCTTC	CASSPSREANYGYTF	-	few	TRBV18	TRBJ1-2
TGTGCCACCAGTGACCGGACTAGCGGTTACACAGATACGCAGTATTTT	CATSDRTSGYTDTQYF	TRBD2	-	TRBV24-1	TRBJ2-3
TGTGCCAGCAGCCCACAGCTAGCGGGAGAGACCTACGAGCAGTACTTC	CASSPQLAGETYEQYF	TRBD2	few	TRBV7-9	TRBJ2-7
TGTGCCAGCAGTTCCGGGACTAGCGGGAGGGCTTTATGGAATGAGCAGTTCTTC	CASSSGTSGRALWNEQFF	TRBD2	few	TRBV6-5	TRBJ2-1
TGCGCCAGCAGCTTGCGGGGCGCACTTCCACAGGGGCTGTTTTTT	CASSLRGALPQGLFF	TRBD1	-	TRBV5-1	TRBJ1-4
TGTGCCAGCAGCTTCGACAGCAACACCGGGGAGCTGTTTTTT	CASSFDSNTGELFF	-	few	TRBV7-2	TRBJ2-2
TGTGCCAGTAGTATTACCACCCAAGAGACCCAGTACTTC	CASSITTQETQYF	-	few	TRBV19	TRBJ2-5
TGCGCCAGCAGCCACCTTCAAGATACGCAGTATTTT	CASSHLQDTQYF	-	-	TRBV4-1	TRBJ2-3
TGCGCCAGCAGCTTGTCTCATCTCCGGGACAGGGGGAATGAGCAGTTCTTC	CASSLSHLRDRGNEQFF	TRBD1	few	TRBV5-1	TRBJ2-1
TGCGCCAGCAGCCACCTTTTCACAGATACGCAGTATTTT	CASSHLFTDTQYF	-	many	TRBV4-1	TRBJ2-3
TGTGCCAGCAGCATCCTGAAGGCTAGACTCGAGACAGATACGCAGTATTTT	CASSILKARLETDTQYF	-	-	TRBV9	TRBJ2-3
TGTGCCGCGGCTAGCACCTTAAGCTCCTACGAGCAGTACTTC	CAAASTLSSYEQYF	-	-	TRBV10-3	TRBJ2-7
TGCAGCGTTGCCCTAACAGTCATCTTCCGGAACACTGAAGCTTTCTTT	CSVALTVIFRNTEAFF	-	few	TRBV29-1	TRBJ1-1
TGTGCCACCAGTGATTTCACTAAACTCCGTCACTTCTTC	CATSDFTKLRHFF	-	few	TRBV24-1	TRBJ2-1
TGCAGCGTTGAGGGACAGGGAAACGAGCAGTACTTC	CSVEGQGNEQYF	TRBD1	-	TRBV29-1	TRBJ2-7
TGTGCCAGCAGTTTTTCGTGGGCAGGGGGTCTCTTAACCTACGAGCAGTACTTC	CASSFSWAGGLLTYEQYF	TRBD1	few	TRBV28	TRBJ2-7
TGTGCCAGCAGCTTGACTCGTCTTCCCTACAATGAGCAGTTCTTC	CASSLTRLPYNEQFF	-	few	TRBV7-2	TRBJ2-1
TGTGCCAGCAGTGCTAGCGGGGGGCCGCAAGATACGCAGTATTTT	CASSASGGPQDTQYF	TRBD2	few	TRBV6-4	TRBJ2-3